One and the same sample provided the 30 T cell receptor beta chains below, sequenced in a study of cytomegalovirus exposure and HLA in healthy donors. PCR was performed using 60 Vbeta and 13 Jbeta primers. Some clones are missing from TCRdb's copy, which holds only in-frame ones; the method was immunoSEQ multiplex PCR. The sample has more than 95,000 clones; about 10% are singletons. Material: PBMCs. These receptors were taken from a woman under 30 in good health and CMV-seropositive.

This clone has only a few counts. The CDR3 protein is CASSLSLEGADTQYF. The CDR3 DNA reads TGTGCCAGCAGTTTATCCCTAGAAGGGGCAGATACGCAGTATTTT. V usage is TRBV27 and J usage is TRBJ2-3; possibly TRBD1 for D (5 bases). The V end was cut by 0 bases, the J end by 4 bases, with 11 bases between. The length of the CDR3 is 15 residues. CDR1 and CDR2 from the germline V gene are MNHEY and SMNVEV (reference sequence).

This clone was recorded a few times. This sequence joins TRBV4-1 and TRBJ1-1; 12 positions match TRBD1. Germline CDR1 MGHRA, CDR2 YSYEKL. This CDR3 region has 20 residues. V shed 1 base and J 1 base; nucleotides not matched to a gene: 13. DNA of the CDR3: TGCGCCAGCAGCCAAGTTGTATCCGGGACAGGGGGCATTCGGAACACTGAAGCTTTCTTT. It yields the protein CASSQVVSGTGGIRNTEAFF.

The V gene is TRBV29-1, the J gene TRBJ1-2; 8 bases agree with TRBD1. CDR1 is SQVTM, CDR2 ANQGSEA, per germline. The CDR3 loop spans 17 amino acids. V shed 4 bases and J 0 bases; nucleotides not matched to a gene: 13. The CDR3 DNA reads TGCAGCGTTGCACTTGATAAGACAGGGGATCCTAACTATGGCTACACCTTC. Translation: CSVALDKTGDPNYGYTF.

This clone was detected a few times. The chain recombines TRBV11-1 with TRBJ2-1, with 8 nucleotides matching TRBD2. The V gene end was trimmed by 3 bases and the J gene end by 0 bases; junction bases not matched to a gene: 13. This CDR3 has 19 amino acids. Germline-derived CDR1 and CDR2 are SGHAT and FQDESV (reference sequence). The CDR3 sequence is CASSLRALAAPSSYNEQFF. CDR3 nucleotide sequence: TGTGCCAGCAGCTTGCGGGCACTAGCGGCCCCCAGCTCCTACAATGAGCAGTTCTTC. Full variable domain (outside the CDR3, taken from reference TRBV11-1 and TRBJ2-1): EAEVAQSPRYKITEKSQAVAFWCDPISGHATLYWYRQILGQGPELLVQFQDESVVDDSQLPKDRFSAERLKGVDSTLKIQPAELGDSAMYLCASSLRALAAPSSYNEQFFGPGTRLTVL.

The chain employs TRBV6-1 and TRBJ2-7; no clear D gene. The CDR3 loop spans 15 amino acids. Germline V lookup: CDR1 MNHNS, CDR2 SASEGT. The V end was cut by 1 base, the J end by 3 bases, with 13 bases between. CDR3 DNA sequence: TGTGCCAGCAGTGAAGTCTTCTTACACAACTACGAGCAGTACTTC. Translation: CASSEVFLHNYEQYF.

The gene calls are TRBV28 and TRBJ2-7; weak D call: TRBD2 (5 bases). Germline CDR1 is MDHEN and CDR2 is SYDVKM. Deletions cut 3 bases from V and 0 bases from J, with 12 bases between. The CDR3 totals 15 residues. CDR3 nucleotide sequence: TGTGCCAGCAGTTTCGGAGGAATACACTCCTACGAGCAGTACTTC. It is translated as CASSFGGIHSYEQYF.

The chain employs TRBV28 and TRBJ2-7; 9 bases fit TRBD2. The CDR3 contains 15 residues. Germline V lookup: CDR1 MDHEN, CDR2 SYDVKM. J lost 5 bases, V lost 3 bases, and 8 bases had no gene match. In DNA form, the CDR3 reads TGTGCCAGCAGTTTGGGTCTAGCGGGACTAAACGAGCAGTACTTC. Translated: CASSLGLAGLNEQYF.

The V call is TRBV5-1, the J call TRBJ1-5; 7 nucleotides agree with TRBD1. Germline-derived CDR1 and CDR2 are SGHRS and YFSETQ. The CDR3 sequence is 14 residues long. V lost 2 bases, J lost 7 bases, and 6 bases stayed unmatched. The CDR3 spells CASSLGTVPQPQHF. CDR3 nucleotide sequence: TGCGCCAGCAGCTTAGGGACAGTTCCCCAGCCCCAGCATTTT. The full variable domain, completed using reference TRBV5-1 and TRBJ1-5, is KAGVTQTPRYLIKTRGQQVTLSCSPISGHRSVSWYQQTPGQGLQFLFEYFSETQRNKGNFPGRFSGRQFSNSRSEMNVSTLELGDSALYLCASSLGTVPQPQHFGDGTRLSIL.

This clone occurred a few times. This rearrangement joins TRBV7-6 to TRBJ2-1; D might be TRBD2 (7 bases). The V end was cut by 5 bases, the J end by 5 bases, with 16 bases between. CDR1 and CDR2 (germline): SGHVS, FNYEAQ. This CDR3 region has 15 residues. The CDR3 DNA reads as TGTGCCAGCAGCCTAGGGGAGGGGGGGAACAATGAGCAGTTCTTC. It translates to CASSLGEGGNNEQFF.

Written as DNA, the CDR3 is TGTGCCAGCAGCCTAACTCAGGGGGGAGAGACCCAGTACTTC. This sequence encodes CASSLTQGGETQYF. This chain links TRBV7-9 with TRBJ2-5; TRBD1 is a possible D gene (7 bases). CDR1 is SEHNR and CDR2 is FQNEAQ in the germline V gene (reference sequence). CDR3 length equals 14 residues. V was clipped by 5 bases and J by 4 bases, with 14 bases between them.

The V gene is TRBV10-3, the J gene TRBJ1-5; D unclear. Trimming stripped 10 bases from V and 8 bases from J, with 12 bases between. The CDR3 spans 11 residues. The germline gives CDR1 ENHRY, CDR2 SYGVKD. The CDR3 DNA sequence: TGTGCCAACACCGAGGGAGAGCCCCAGCATTTT. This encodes CANTEGEPQHF.

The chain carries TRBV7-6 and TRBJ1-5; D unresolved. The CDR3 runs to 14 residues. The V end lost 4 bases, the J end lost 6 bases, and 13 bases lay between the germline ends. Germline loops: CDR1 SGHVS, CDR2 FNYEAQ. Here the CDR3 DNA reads TGTGCCAGCAGCTCCCGACTGGTCGGTCAGCCCCAGCATTTT. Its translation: CASSSRLVGQPQHF.

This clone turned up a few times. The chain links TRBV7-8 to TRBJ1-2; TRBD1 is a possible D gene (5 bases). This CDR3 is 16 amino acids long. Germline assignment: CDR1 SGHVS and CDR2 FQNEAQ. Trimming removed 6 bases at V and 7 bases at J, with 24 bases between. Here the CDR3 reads CASSPGLGGLLGGYTF. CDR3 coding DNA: TGTGCCAGCAGTCCCGGGTTGGGGGGACTGTTGGGTGGCTACACCTTC. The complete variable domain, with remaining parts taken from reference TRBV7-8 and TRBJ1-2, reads GAGVSQSPRYKVAKRGQDVALRCDPISGHVSLFWYQQALGQGPEFLTYFQNEAQLDKSGLPSDRFFAERPEGSVSTLKIQRTQQEDSAVYLCASSPGLGGLLGGYTFGSGTRLTVV.

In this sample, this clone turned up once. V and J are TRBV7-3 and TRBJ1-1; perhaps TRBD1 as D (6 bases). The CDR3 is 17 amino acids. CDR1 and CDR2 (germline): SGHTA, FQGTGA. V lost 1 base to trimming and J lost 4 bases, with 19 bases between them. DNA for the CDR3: TGTGCCAGCAGCTTAATAGGGGGGGCTCAGGGAGCCACTGAAGCTTTCTTT. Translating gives CASSLIGGAQGATEAFF. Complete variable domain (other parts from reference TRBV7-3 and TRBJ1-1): GAGVSQTPSNKVTEKGKYVELRCDPISGHTALYWYRQSLGQGPEFLIYFQGTGAADDSGLPNDRFFAVRPEGSVSTLKIQRTERGDSAVYLCASSLIGGAQGATEAFFGQGTRLTVV.

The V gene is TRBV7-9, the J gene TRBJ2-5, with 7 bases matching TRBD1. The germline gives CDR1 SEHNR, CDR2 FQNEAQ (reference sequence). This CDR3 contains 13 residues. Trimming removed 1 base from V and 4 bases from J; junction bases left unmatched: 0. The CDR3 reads CASSLGQGETQYF. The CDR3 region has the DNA TGTGCCAGCAGCTTAGGACAGGGAGAGACCCAGTACTTC.

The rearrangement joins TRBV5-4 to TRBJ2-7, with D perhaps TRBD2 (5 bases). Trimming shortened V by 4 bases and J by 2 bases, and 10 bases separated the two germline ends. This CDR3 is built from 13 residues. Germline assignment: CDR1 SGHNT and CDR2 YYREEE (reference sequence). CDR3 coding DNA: TGTGCCAGCAGCGTGGGGAGTACCTACGAGCAGTACTTC. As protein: CASSVGSTYEQYF.

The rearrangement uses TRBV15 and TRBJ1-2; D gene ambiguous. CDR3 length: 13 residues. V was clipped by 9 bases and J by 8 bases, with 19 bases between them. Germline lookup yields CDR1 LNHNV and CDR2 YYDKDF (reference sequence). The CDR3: CATDLEAMGGYTF. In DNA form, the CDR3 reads TGTGCCACAGACCTGGAGGCCATGGGGGGCTACACCTTC.

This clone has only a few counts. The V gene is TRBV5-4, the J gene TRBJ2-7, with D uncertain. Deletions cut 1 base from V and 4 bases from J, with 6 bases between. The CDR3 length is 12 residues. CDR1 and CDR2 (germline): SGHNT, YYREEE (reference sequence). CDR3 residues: CASSLFMYEQYF. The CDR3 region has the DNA TGTGCCAGCAGCTTGTTTATGTACGAGCAGTACTTC.

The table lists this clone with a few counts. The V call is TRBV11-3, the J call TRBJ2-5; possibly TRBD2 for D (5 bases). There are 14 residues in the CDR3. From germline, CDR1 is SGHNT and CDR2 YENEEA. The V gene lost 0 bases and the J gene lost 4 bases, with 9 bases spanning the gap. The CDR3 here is CASSLDFAGETQYF. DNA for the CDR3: TGTGCCAGCAGCTTAGATTTTGCGGGAGAGACCCAGTACTTC.

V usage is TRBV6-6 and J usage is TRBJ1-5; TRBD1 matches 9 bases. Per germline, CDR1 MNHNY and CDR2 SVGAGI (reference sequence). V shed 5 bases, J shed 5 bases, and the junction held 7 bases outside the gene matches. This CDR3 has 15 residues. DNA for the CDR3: TGTGCCAGCAGTGGCCGGACAGGGGTCTATCAGCCCCAGCATTTT. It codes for CASSGRTGVYQPQHF.

The CDR3 loop reads CASSPAGQGWPEAFF. The CDR3 DNA is TGTGCCAGCAGTCCCGCGGGACAGGGGTGGCCTGAAGCTTTCTTT. The chain uses TRBV27 and TRBJ1-1; TRBD1 agrees at 10 bases. The V segment lost 5 bases and the J segment 6 bases; nucleotides outside the gene matches: 9. This CDR3 region has 15 residues. The germline CDR1 and CDR2 sequences are MNHEY and SMNVEV (reference sequence).

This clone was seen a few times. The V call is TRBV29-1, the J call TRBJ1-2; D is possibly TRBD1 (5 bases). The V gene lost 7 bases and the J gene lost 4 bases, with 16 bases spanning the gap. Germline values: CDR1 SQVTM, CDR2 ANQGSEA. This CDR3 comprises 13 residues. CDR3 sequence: CSGQGGPGYGYTF. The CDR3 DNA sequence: TGCAGCGGGCAGGGAGGGCCCGGCTATGGCTACACCTTC.

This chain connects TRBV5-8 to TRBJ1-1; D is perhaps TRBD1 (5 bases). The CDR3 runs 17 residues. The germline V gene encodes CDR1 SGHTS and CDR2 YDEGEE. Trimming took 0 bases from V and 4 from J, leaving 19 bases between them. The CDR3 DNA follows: TGTGCCAGCAGCTTGGCCGGGGGGAGAAAGGCGGTCACTGAAGCTTTCTTT. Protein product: CASSLAGGRKAVTEAFF. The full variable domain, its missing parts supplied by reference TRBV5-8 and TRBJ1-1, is EAGVTQSPTHLIKTRGQQATLRCSPISGHTSVYWYQQALGLGLQFLLWYDEGEERNRGNFPPRFSGRQFPNYSSELNVNALELEDSALYLCASSLAGGRKAVTEAFFGQGTRLTVV.

In nucleotides, the CDR3 is TGTGCCAGCAGTTACGAGAACCCCAGGCCGGGGCAGCCCCAGCATTTT. It specifies CASSYENPRPGQPQHF. The rearrangement joins TRBV6-5 to TRBJ1-5; D not resolved. V dropped 2 bases and J dropped 7 bases, with 18 bases sitting between them. The germline V gene encodes CDR1 MNHEY and CDR2 SVGAGI. The length of the CDR3 is 16 residues.

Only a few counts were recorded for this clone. CDR3 residues: CASSMTAGGSGANVLTF. CDR3 nucleotide sequence: TGTGCCAGTAGTATGACGGCGGGAGGGTCTGGGGCCAACGTCCTGACTTTC. This chain uses TRBV19 with TRBJ2-6; the match to TRBD2 covers 9 bases. Germline CDR1 and CDR2: LNHDA and SQIVND (reference sequence). The CDR3 runs to 17 residues. With 3 bases clipped from V and 1 base from J, the junction kept 4 bases outside the gene matches.

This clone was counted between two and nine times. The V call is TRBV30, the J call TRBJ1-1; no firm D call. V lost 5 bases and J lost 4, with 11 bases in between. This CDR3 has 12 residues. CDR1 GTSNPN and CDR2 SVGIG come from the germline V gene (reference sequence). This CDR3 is CAWDKKGTEAFF. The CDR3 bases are TGTGCCTGGGACAAAAAAGGCACTGAAGCTTTCTTT.

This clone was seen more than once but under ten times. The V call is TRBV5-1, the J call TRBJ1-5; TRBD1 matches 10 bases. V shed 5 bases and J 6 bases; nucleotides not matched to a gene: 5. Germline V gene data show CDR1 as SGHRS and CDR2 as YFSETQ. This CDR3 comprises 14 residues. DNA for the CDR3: TGCGCCAGCAGTATCGGGACAGGGGTTCAGCCCCAGCATTTT. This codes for CASSIGTGVQPQHF.

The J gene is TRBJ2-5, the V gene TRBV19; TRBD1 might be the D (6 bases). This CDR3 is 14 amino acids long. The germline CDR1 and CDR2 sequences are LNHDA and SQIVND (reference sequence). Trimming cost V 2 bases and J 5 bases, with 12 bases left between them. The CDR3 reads CASSIMGAGETQYF. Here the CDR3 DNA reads TGTGCCAGTAGTATAATGGGGGCTGGGGAGACCCAGTACTTC.

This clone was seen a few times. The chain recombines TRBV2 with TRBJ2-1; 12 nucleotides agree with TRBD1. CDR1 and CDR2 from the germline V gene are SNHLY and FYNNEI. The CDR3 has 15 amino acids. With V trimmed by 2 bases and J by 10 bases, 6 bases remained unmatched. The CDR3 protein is CASSERDRGQWEQFF. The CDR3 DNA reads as TGTGCCAGCAGTGAACGGGACAGGGGGCAGTGGGAGCAGTTCTTC.

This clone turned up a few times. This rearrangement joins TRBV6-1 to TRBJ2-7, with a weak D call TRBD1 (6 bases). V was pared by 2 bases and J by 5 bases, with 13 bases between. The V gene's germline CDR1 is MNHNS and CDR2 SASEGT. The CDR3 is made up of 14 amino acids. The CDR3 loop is CASSEYRQDDEQYF. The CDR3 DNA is TGTGCCAGCAGTGAATACCGACAGGACGACGAGCAGTACTTC.